The sequence of this T cell receptor beta chain was determined in a study of identical twins. After removal of 8 bases from V and 4 bases from J, the junction contained 4 bases not matched to a gene. The CDR3 loop spans 15 amino acids. CDR1 LGHNA and CDR2 YSLEER come from the germline V gene. TCRdb ran MiXCR on the 5' RACE reads and lists one entry per CDR3 protein. Of 450,000 to 500,000 distinct CDR3 sequences detected, 14% appear once; the ten largest clones hold around 0.98%. This clonotype has a handful of counts. Its antigen is still unknown. Findings and caveats of the study: Excess sharing between twins was weaker in beta out-of-frame sequences. Models predicted less out-of-frame TCR alpha sharing in monozygotic twins than was found.

These sequences were also reported in another study, on yellow fever vaccine responses in identical twins. According to that study: Twins reportedly mounted vaccine T cell responses that seemed partly convergent, partly personalized.

The chain couples TRBV4-3 to TRBJ2-3; 15 bases match TRBD2. The origin of this receptor is a woman between 18 and 30 years old in good health. Specimen: CD4+ T cells sorted from blood. CDR3 sequence (DNA): TGCGCCAGCGGGACTAGCGGGAGGTCTGCAGATACGCAGTATTTT. Encoded protein: CASGTSGRSADTQYF.